A single T cell receptor (beta chain) is shown here with its context. Trimming shortened V by 5 bases and J by 4 bases, and 15 bases separated the two germline ends. Germline CDR1 and CDR2: MNHNS and SASEGT. The CDR3 extends over 15 amino acids. This record comes from a study of shared clonotypes between healthy human individuals. Sequenced by immunoSEQ multiplex PCR; TCRdb stores in-frame clones only, minus some. The sample yields around 690,000 clones, about 90% seen once. This sequence was found in a man aged 18 to 30 in good health. Some clones in this sample may be carry-over from other donors' samples. The sample comprised memory CD8+ T cells from PBMCs. Subset here: CD45RO+ cells pooled with CCR7-negative TemRA cells. V usage is TRBV6-1 and J usage is TRBJ1-5, with D unresolved. CDR3 loop: CASSFTSVANQPQHF. The CDR3 DNA reads as TGTGCCAGCAGTTTCACATCGGTAGCAAATCAGCCCCAGCATTTT.